This T cell receptor beta chain is drawn from a study of shared clonotypes between healthy human individuals. Study summary: The donor pool was made up of a couple of women and a few men aged 18 to 49.

Repertoires were generated with immunoSEQ multiplex PCR, while TCRdb's copy carries only in-frame clones and drops some. This table holds 2 million to 2.5 million clones, about 92% found once. Germline CDR1 and CDR2: SGHVS and FNYEAQ. V lost 5 bases, J lost 5 bases, and 22 bases stayed unmatched. The CDR3 sequence is 20 residues long. The receptor comes from a man between 18 and 35 years old in good health. Some clones in this sample may be carry-over from other donors' samples. This rearrangement joins TRBV7-6 to TRBJ2-1; 9 nucleotides agree with TRBD2. The sequenced sample consisted of naive CD4+ T cells from PBMCs. Subset here: CD45RA+ positively selected. The CDR3 reads CASSQVGVAGGPPANNEQFF. CDR3 nucleotide sequence: TGTGCCAGCAGCCAAGTTGGGGTGGCGGGAGGGCCCCCCGCGAACAATGAGCAGTTCTTC.